This T cell receptor (beta chain) was identified during a study of T cell responses to AZD1222 COVID-19 vaccine. Study conclusions and caveats: Females made up more of the donors, who were largely white British, and clonal diversity may have come out too low. The breadth and depth of Spike-specific TCRs increased once two AZD1222 doses had been given.

The data were produced by immunoSEQ multiplex PCR, yet TCRdb's version contains in-frame clones alone and is incomplete. The table lists 90,000 to 150,000 clones, approximately 86% of them singletons. Comment on this clone: Its antigen is undetermined.

Trimming took 4 bases from V and 0 from J, leaving 8 bases between them. The CDR3 sequence is 14 residues long. CDR1 SGHKS and CDR2 YYEKEE come from the germline V gene (reference sequence). This receptor was identified in an adult who received the AZD1222 COVID-19 vaccine. The chain is built from TRBV5-5 and TRBJ1-3; D gene uncertain. The source material was peripheral blood, sampled 28 days after the second AZD1222 dose. CDR3 sequence (DNA): TGTGCCAGCAGCGCCTCAGACTCTGGAAACACCATATATTTT. Translation gives CASSASDSGNTIYF. Full variable domain (rest looked up from reference TRBV5-5 and TRBJ1-3): DAGVTQSPTHLIKTRGQQVTLRCSPISGHKSVSWYQQVLGQGPQFIFQYYEKEERGRGNFPDRFSARQFPNYSSELNVNALLLGDSALYLCASSASDSGNTIYFGEGSWLTVV.